Below, 6 T cell receptor beta chains from the same sample are listed, as sequenced in a study of control samples from healthy donors and cancer patients. This table comes from immunoSEQ multiplex PCR, and its TCRdb copy is limited to in-frame clones, with some not included. The sample holds some 130,000 clones; less than 95% are singletons and the top ten take less than 4%. The sample consisted of blood. The receptor set was obtained from a man aged 30 to 39 in good health.

The chain combines TRBV19 with TRBJ2-5, with 9 nucleotides matching TRBD2. V dropped 0 bases and J dropped 1; count of bases not matched to a gene: 3. The CDR3 extends over 16 amino acids. Germline V gene data show CDR1 as LNHDA and CDR2 as SQIVND (reference sequence). CDR3 DNA sequence: TGTGCCAGTAGTATAGAAGGTAGCGGGGGCCAAGAGACCCAGTACTTC. Translating it yields CASSIEGSGGQETQYF. Supplemented by reference TRBV19 and TRBJ2-5, the full variable domain reads DGGITQSPKYLFRKEGQNVTLSCEQNLNHDAMYWYRQDPGQGLRLIYYSQIVNDFQKGDIAEGYSVSREKKESFPLTVTSAQKNPTAFYLCASSIEGSGGQETQYFGPGTRLLVL.

This clone was observed a single time. The chain is built from TRBV6-5 and TRBJ1-2; D unclear. CDR1 is MNHEY and CDR2 is SVGAGI in the germline V gene. With 6 bases removed from V and 0 bases from J, the gap between germline ends came to 14 bases. This CDR3 spans 15 amino acids. CDR3 sequence: CASSLEWASNYGYTF. The CDR3 bases are TGTGCCAGCAGCCTCGAGTGGGCTTCTAACTATGGCTACACCTTC.

Here the CDR3 reads CSARYGYTF. The CDR3 coding sequence is TGCAGTGCTCGCTATGGCTACACCTTC. The chain uses TRBV20-1 and TRBJ1-2, with D hard to call. The CDR3 has 9 amino acids. CDR1 is DFQATT and CDR2 is SNEGSKA in the germline V gene (reference sequence). Trimming left V 5 bases short and J 4 bases short, with 2 bases between.

The V and J genes are TRBV6-5 and TRBJ2-2, with 7 nucleotides matching TRBD1. CDR1 and CDR2 from the germline V gene are MNHEY and SVGAGI. The junction had 3 bases not matched to a gene; V was cut back by 6 bases and J by 5 bases. The CDR3 is made up of 13 amino acids. The CDR3 DNA is TGTGCCAGCAGAAGGGGGCAGACCGGGGAGCTGTTTTTT. Translated: CASRRGQTGELFF.

In its sample, this clone was seen a few times. The V and J genes are TRBV5-4 and TRBJ2-2; D ambiguous. Trimming took 1 base from V and 7 from J, leaving 2 bases between them. CDR1 is SGHNT, CDR2 YYREEE, per germline (reference sequence). CDR3 length: 11 residues. The CDR3 protein is CASSLYGELFF. The CDR3, as DNA: TGTGCCAGCAGCTTGTACGGGGAGCTGTTTTTT.

The chain uses TRBV3-1 (or the pseudogene TRBV3-2) and TRBJ2-1, with D tentatively TRBD1 (5 bases). The germline V gene has CDR1 LGHDT and CDR2 YNNKEL (reference sequence). Trimming took 1 base from V and 5 from J, leaving 15 bases between them. CDR3 length: 16 amino acids. CDR3 bases: TGTGCCAGCAGCCAAGTCAGGGTTTCCCGGCACAATGAGCAGTTCTTC. Encoded protein: CASSQVRVSRHNEQFF.